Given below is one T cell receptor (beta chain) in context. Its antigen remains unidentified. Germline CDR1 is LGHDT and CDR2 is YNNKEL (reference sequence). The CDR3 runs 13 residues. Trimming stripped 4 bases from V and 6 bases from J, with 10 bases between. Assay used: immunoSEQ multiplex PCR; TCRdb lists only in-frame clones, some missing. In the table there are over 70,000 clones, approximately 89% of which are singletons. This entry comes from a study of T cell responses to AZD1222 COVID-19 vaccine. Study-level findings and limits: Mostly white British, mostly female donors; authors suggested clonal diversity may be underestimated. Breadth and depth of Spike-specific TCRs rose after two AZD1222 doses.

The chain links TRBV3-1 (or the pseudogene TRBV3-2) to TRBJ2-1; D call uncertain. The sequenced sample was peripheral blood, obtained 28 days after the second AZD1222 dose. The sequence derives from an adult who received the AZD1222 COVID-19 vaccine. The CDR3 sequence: CASSPIIGNEQFF. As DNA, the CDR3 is TGTGCCAGCAGCCCCATCATCGGCAATGAGCAGTTCTTC.